This T cell receptor beta chain appears in the sequencing data of a study of neurological immune-mediated disorders. With 10-nucleotide random UMIs included, cDNA was synthesized by 5'RACE. Every sequencing run produced over 160 million TCR-beta sequences, and the sequences from any one run covered 15-18 subjects. TCRdb reprocessed the 5' RACE reads via MiXCR and lists one record per CDR3 protein. The repertoire consists of approximately 87,000 distinct CDR3 sequences, with 13% to 15% occurring once and the leading ten covering 6.5% to 8%. V shed 0 bases, J shed 6 bases, and the junction held 8 bases outside the gene matches. Germline CDR1 SGHRS, CDR2 YFSETQ. The CDR3 has 17 amino acids. Unsorted libraries were generated from 2 million PBMCs held at -80 degrees C. Whole-study findings and limits: None of the CDR3 amino acid sequences of expanded clones were shared across subjects, and this suggested private repertoires in all groups.

This clonotype was observed at least ten times. Its matching antigen is unknown. The receptor's source is a woman in her forties or fifties in good health. The sample was PBMCs. The chain links TRBV5-1 to TRBJ2-2; 10 bases fit TRBD2. For the CDR3, the DNA is TGCGCCAGCAGCTTGGCCCTTCTAGCGGGAGTCTCCGGGGAGCTGTTTTTT. Amino acids: CASSLALLAGVSGELFF.